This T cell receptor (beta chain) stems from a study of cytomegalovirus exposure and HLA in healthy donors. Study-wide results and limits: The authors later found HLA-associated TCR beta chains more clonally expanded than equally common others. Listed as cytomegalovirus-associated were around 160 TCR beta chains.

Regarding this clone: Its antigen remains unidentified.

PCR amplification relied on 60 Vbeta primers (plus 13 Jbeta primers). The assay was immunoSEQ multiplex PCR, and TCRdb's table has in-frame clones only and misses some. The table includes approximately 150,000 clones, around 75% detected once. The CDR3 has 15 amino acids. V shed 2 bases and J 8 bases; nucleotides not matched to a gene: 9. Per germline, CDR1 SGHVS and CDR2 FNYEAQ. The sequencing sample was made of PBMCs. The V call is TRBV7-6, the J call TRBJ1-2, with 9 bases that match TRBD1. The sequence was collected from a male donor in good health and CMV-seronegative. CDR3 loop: CASSLRPGTGSGYTF. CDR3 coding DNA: TGTGCCAGCAGCTTACGCCCCGGGACAGGGAGCGGCTACACCTTC.